These 10 T cell receptor beta chains were sequenced from one sample in a study of cytomegalovirus exposure and HLA in healthy donors. Vbeta (60) and Jbeta (13) primers were used in the PCR. This table comes from immunoSEQ multiplex PCR, and its TCRdb copy is limited to in-frame clones, with some not included. The data contain 150,000 to 200,000 clones, 60% to 80% of them seen just once; the ten biggest clones take up around 3.1%. The specimen sequenced was PBMCs. These receptors originate from a female donor in good health and CMV-seronegative.

V and J are TRBV30 and TRBJ2-1, with TRBD1 matching over 9 bases. Losses at the gene ends were 1 base for V and 2 bases for J; bases not matched to a gene: 3. From germline, CDR1 is GTSNPN and CDR2 SVGIG (reference sequence). The length of the CDR3 is 15 residues. The CDR3 DNA reads as TGTGCCTGGAGTGCGGACAGGGGACCCTACAATGAGCAGTTCTTC. It translates to CAWSADRGPYNEQFF.

The chain employs TRBV6-5 and TRBJ1-5; 8 bases agree with TRBD1. Trimming removed 6 bases from V and 4 bases from J; junction bases left unmatched: 8. Germline V gene lookup returns CDR1 MNHEY and CDR2 SVGAGI. CDR3 length: 15 amino acids. CDR3 DNA sequence: TGTGCCAGCAGAAGACAGGGGACCATTAATCAGCCCCAGCATTTT. As protein: CASRRQGTINQPQHF.

This clone has only a few counts. This chain links TRBV28 with TRBJ2-4; 9 bases map to TRBD2. The CDR3 has 16 amino acids. Germline CDR1 reads MDHEN; CDR2 reads SYDVKM. Trimming took 8 bases from V and 4 from J; bases not matched to a gene: 12. This CDR3 is CASRGGRGTAKNIQYF. The CDR3 DNA reads TGTGCCAGCCGGGGCGGGAGGGGGACGGCTAAAAACATTCAGTACTTC.

The V and J genes are TRBV30 and TRBJ1-1, with TRBD1 matching over 8 bases. CDR1 GTSNPN and CDR2 SVGIG come from the germline V gene (reference sequence). This CDR3 comprises 13 residues. Trimming at V came to 1 base and at J to 8 bases, leaving 6 bases not matched to a gene. The DNA for the CDR3 is TGTGCCTGGAGTGCAGGGGGCGCGGCCGAAGCTTTCTTT. Translated, it gives CAWSAGGAAEAFF.

This clone appeared once. The CDR3 here is CASSMGTGRTNEQFF. In DNA form, the CDR3 reads TGTGCCAGTAGTATGGGGACAGGGAGAACGAATGAGCAGTTCTTC. The chain recombines TRBV19 with TRBJ2-1, with 9 bases aligning to TRBD1. The germline CDR1 and CDR2 sequences are LNHDA and SQIVND (reference sequence). V trimming: 3 bases; J trimming: 7 bases; junction bases outside the gene matches: 7. The length of the CDR3 is 15 residues.

The chain recombines TRBV5-4 with TRBJ2-7; TRBD1 is a possible D gene (5 bases). Looked up from germline, CDR1 is SGHNT and CDR2 is YYREEE (reference sequence). The CDR3 is 15 residues long. The V and J ends lost 0 bases and 3 bases respectively, with 13 bases between them. The CDR3 protein is CASSLGGRQIYEQYF. In nucleotides, the CDR3 is TGTGCCAGCAGCTTGGGAGGCCGACAGATCTACGAGCAGTACTTC. The full variable domain, completed using reference TRBV5-4 and TRBJ2-7, is ETGVTQSPTHLIKTRGQQVTLRCSSQSGHNTVSWYQQALGQGPQFIFQYYREEENGRGNFPPRFSGLQFPNYSSELNVNALELDDSALYLCASSLGGRQIYEQYFGPGTRLTVT.

The chain is built from TRBV6-5 and TRBJ2-1, with 12 positions matching TRBD2. The germline gives CDR1 MNHEY, CDR2 SVGAGI. The CDR3 length is 15 residues. J was trimmed by 11 bases and V by 4 bases; bases with no gene match: 9. For the CDR3, the DNA is TGTGCCAGCAGTTCCCAGGCTAGCGGGAGGGTTAAGCAGTTCTTC. Translated: CASSSQASGRVKQFF.

The V and J genes are TRBV4-3 and TRBJ2-2, with 8 bases aligning to TRBD2. From germline, CDR1 is LGHNA and CDR2 YSLEER. The CDR3 has 15 amino acids. The trim removed 4 bases at V and 6 bases at J, leaving 7 bases unmatched. The CDR3 protein is CASSPRLARAGELFF. The DNA for the CDR3 is TGCGCCAGCAGCCCTAGACTAGCGAGGGCCGGGGAGCTGTTTTTT.

The chain links TRBV5-1 to TRBJ2-5, with D uncertain. Looked up from germline, CDR1 is SGHRS and CDR2 is YFSETQ. This CDR3 is 13 amino acids long. Trimming removed 4 bases at V and 5 bases at J, with 12 bases between. The CDR3 is CASSPAAGETQYF. CDR3 in DNA: TGCGCCAGCAGCCCCGCGGCTGGGGAGACCCAGTACTTC.

The rearrangement links TRBV5-1 to TRBJ2-7; 9 bases are shared with TRBD2. The trim removed 1 base at V and 4 bases at J, leaving 6 bases unmatched. Germline lookup yields CDR1 SGHRS and CDR2 YFSETQ. The CDR3 covers 15 residues. CDR3 sequence (DNA): TGCGCCAGCAGCTTGAATAGCGGGAGCGGGTACGAGCAGTACTTC. Translated, it gives CASSLNSGSGYEQYF.